The rows below give T cell receptor beta chains drawn from one sample of a study of siplizumab effects on memory and regulatory T cells. The protocol was immunoSEQ multiplex PCR, while the TCRdb copy is restricted to in-frame clones and leaves out a portion. The sample contains about 52,000 clones, 95% to 98% of which appear only once. The specimen was naive CD4+ T cells sorted from blood. These receptors were taken from a human donor in good health. Each CDR3 is given with its conserved first and last residue. A D gene is named only where the DNA matches it firmly. For some rows the clone size is stated as once, few or many, or as a class when expanded; others skip it.

D	size	J	V	CDR3	DNA
NA	NA	TRBJ1-6	TRBV18	CASSDYNSPLHF	TGTGCCAGCTCCGACTATAATTCACCCCTCCACTTT
TRBD1	NA	TRBJ2-1	TRBV4-3	CASSQGSTGGLGNEQFF	TGCGCCAGCAGCCAGGGCTCCACAGGGGGGCTTGGGAATGAGCAGTTCTTC
NA	NA	TRBJ2-1	TRBV19	CASSSDSSSYNEQFF	TGTGCCAGTAGCTCGGACAGCTCCTCCTACAATGAGCAGTTCTTC
TRBD2	NA	TRBJ2-2	TRBV10-2	CASRAPGLANTGELFF	TGCGCCAGCAGAGCCCCAGGACTAGCCAACACCGGGGAGCTGTTTTTT
TRBD2	NA	TRBJ2-7	TRBV7-2	CASSFDGTSGAYEQYF	TGTGCCAGCAGCTTCGACGGGACTAGCGGGGCCTACGAGCAGTACTTC
NA	NA	TRBJ1-6	TRBV19	CASSMVRAGNSPLHF	TGTGCCAGTAGTATGGTCAGGGCAGGCAATTCACCCCTCCACTTT
TRBD1	NA	TRBJ2-7	TRBV4-1	CASSQFPRDRGYEQYF	TGCGCCAGCAGCCAATTTCCCCGGGACAGGGGGTACGAGCAGTACTTC
NA	NA	TRBJ2-7	TRBV11-2	CASSGLRDTSYEQYF	TGTGCCAGCAGCGGGCTAAGGGACACCTCCTACGAGCAGTACTTC
TRBD1	NA	TRBJ1-2	TRBV28	CASSHQAGGYGYTF	TGTGCCAGCAGTCACCAGGCAGGGGGCTATGGCTACACCTTC
TRBD2	NA	TRBJ2-1	TRBV30	CAWSLGGTRDEQFF	TGTGCCTGGAGTCTGGGGGGGACCAGGGATGAGCAGTTCTTC
NA	NA	TRBJ1-2	TRBV18	CASSPNRNYGYTF	TGTGCCAGCTCACCAAACAGGAACTATGGCTACACCTTC
NA	NA	TRBJ1-5	TRBV29-1	CSVDVSGGGNQPQHF	TGCAGCGTTGATGTCTCCGGGGGCGGCAATCAGCCCCAGCATTTT
TRBD1	few	TRBJ1-5	TRBV9	CASSITGGQPQHF	TGTGCCAGCAGCATAACAGGGGGGCAGCCCCAGCATTTT
TRBD1	NA	TRBJ1-5	TRBV2	CASRVRTGVEARNQPQHF	TGTGCCAGCAGAGTCCGGACAGGGGTAGAAGCGCGCAATCAGCCCCAGCATTTT
NA	NA	TRBJ2-1	TRBV14	CASSRTKNEQFF	TGTGCCAGCAGCCGGACCAAGAATGAGCAGTTCTTC
NA	NA	TRBJ1-2	TRBV6-1	CASRIRNRERDGYTF	TGTGCCAGCAGAATCCGTAACAGGGAACGCGATGGCTACACCTTC
TRBD2	NA	TRBJ2-1	TRBV2	CASSPTLAGGYNEQFF	TGTGCCAGCAGTCCTACTCTAGCGGGAGGCTACAATGAGCAGTTCTTC
TRBD2	NA	TRBJ2-3	TRBV9	CASSFRGGGTDTQYF	TGTGCCAGCAGCTTCCGGGGGGGTGGCACAGATACGCAGTATTTT
NA	once	TRBJ2-7	TRBV19	CASSIALQYEQYF	TGTGCCAGTAGTATAGCCCTGCAATACGAGCAGTACTTC
NA	NA	TRBJ2-1	TRBV20-1	CSARSDEQFF	TGCAGTGCTCGAAGCGATGAGCAGTTCTTC
TRBD1	once	TRBJ2-1	TRBV27	CASSPRTGQSYNEQFF	TGTGCCAGCAGTCCGCGGACAGGGCAGTCCTACAATGAGCAGTTCTTC
NA	NA	TRBJ2-1	TRBV7-2	CASSSRNDNEQFF	TGTGCCAGCAGCTCCCGGAACGACAATGAGCAGTTCTTC
TRBD1	NA	TRBJ1-5	TRBV10-2	CAIGQVSNQPQHF	TGCGCCATAGGACAGGTTAGCAATCAGCCCCAGCATTTT
NA	NA	TRBJ2-3	TRBV18	CASSPEARVADTQYF	TGTGCCAGCTCACCAGAAGCCAGGGTAGCAGATACGCAGTATTTT
NA	NA	TRBJ1-1	TRBV11-1	CASSLGGAVSEAFF	TGTGCCAGCAGCTTAGGGGGCGCGGTATCCGAAGCTTTCTTT
NA	NA	TRBJ2-5	TRBV7-2	CASSLGRETQYF	TGTGCCAGCAGCTTAGGACGGGAGACCCAGTACTTC
NA	NA	TRBJ2-7	TRBV7-2	CASSRPGLLSYEQYF	TGTGCCAGCAGCCGACCGGGACTCCTTTCCTACGAGCAGTACTTC
NA	NA	TRBJ1-2	TRBV9	CASSGSRQFGYTF	TGTGCCAGCAGCGGCAGCCGTCAATTTGGCTACACCTTC
TRBD2	NA	TRBJ2-2	TRBV7-3	CASSLSPPGLAANTGELFF	TGTGCCAGCAGCTTAAGCCCCCCGGGACTAGCGGCGAACACCGGGGAGCTGTTTTTT
TRBD1	NA	TRBJ2-5	TRBV6-1	CASPTDRGDRETQYF	TGTGCCAGCCCTACGGACAGGGGGGATCGAGAGACCCAGTACTTC
TRBD2	NA	TRBJ2-1	TRBV7-2	CASSLLLADNEQFF	TGTGCCAGCAGCTTATTACTAGCGGACAATGAGCAGTTCTTC
TRBD1	NA	TRBJ2-5	TRBV12-5	CASGLGGQGQETQYF	TGTGCTAGTGGTTTGGGAGGACAGGGGCAAGAGACCCAGTACTTC
NA	NA	TRBJ2-1	TRBV4-1	CASSQGWLDLYNEQFF	TGCGCCAGCAGCCAAGGATGGCTAGACCTCTACAATGAGCAGTTCTTC
NA	NA	TRBJ1-1	TRBV19	CASSLTARENTEAFF	TGTGCCAGTAGTTTAACCGCGCGAGAGAACACTGAAGCTTTCTTT
NA	NA	TRBJ2-1	TRBV19	CASSIGTTGTMMQFF	TGTGCCAGTAGTATTGGGACCACGGGGACAATGATGCAGTTCTTC
TRBD1	once	TRBJ1-2	TRBV4-2	CASSQLWDSTPNYGYTF	TGTGCCAGCAGCCAACTCTGGGACAGCACACCTAACTATGGCTACACCTTC
NA	NA	TRBJ1-2	TRBV5-1	CASSSSGTVNGYTF	TGCGCCAGCAGCTCATCCGGGACCGTTAATGGCTACACCTTC
TRBD1	NA	TRBJ2-3	TRBV11-3	CASSHRGTEDTQYF	TGTGCCAGCTCGCACAGGGGAACGGAGGATACGCAGTATTTT
TRBD1	NA	TRBJ2-7	TRBV7-9	CASSTGESYEQYF	TGTGCCAGCAGCACAGGGGAATCCTACGAGCAGTACTTC
TRBD1	NA	TRBJ1-5	TRBV19	CASSLLGQGASQPQHF	TGTGCCAGTAGTCTTCTTGGACAGGGAGCGAGTCAGCCCCAGCATTTT
NA	NA	TRBJ2-7	TRBV6-5	CASRGGQLTYEQYF	TGTGCCAGCAGGGGAGGACAGTTGACCTACGAGCAGTACTTC
NA	NA	TRBJ2-1	TRBV4-2	CASSQDNEQFF	TGTGCCAGCAGCCAAGACAATGAGCAGTTCTTC
NA	NA	TRBJ1-2	TRBV18	CANRLPFKGRNYGYTF	TGTGCCAACCGGCTGCCCTTTAAGGGACGGAACTATGGCTACACCTTC
NA	once	TRBJ1-1	TRBV6-5	CASSKGLAAGTEAFF	TGTGCCAGCAGTAAGGGACTGGCAGCGGGGACTGAAGCTTTCTTT
NA	NA	TRBJ2-1	TRBV5-5	CASSLGQPSYNEQFF	TGTGCCAGCAGCTTGGGACAGCCCTCCTACAATGAGCAGTTCTTC
NA	NA	TRBJ2-5	TRBV14	CASSQDGEETQYF	TGTGCCAGCAGCCAAGATGGTGAAGAGACCCAGTACTTC
NA	NA	TRBJ2-5	TRBV6-6	CASSRWNQETQYF	TGTGCCAGCAGTAGATGGAACCAAGAGACCCAGTACTTC
NA	once	TRBJ1-1	TRBV25-1	CASSYGGGNTEAFF	TGTGCCAGCAGCTACGGGGGAGGGAACACTGAAGCTTTCTTT